The rows below give T cell receptor beta chains drawn from one sample of a study of CD4 T cells in relation to SARS-CoV-2 and coronaviruses. Their recognized antigens are unknown. The method was immunoSEQ multiplex PCR; TCRdb's version includes in-frame clones alone and lacks a portion of them. The sample has 30,000 to 40,000 clones, around four fifths seen once; the top ten hold just over 20%. Sample: memory CD4+ T cells from PBMCs, cultured in vitro. These receptors were collected from an adult with COVID-19. The CDR3 runs from the conserved cysteine through the conserved F or W. Fields, in order: J gene, D gene, V gene, clone size, CDR3 protein, CDR3 DNA. The D gene is left open where the match is weak. Size is stated for part of the rows, as once, few or many counts, or as a class when the clone is expanded.

>TRBJ2-3|.|TRBV19|.
CASSTLGGKAPDTQYF
TGTGCCAGTAGTACCCTAGGCGGGAAGGCTCCAGATACGCAGTATTTT
>TRBJ2-3|.|TRBV6-5|few
CASSYGVLDTDTQYF
TGTGCCAGCAGTTACGGGGTGTTGGACACAGATACGCAGTATTTT
>TRBJ2-5|.|TRBV10-3|.
CAISEFEVEYQETQYF
TGTGCCATCAGTGAGTTTGAGGTTGAGTACCAAGAGACCCAGTACTTC
>TRBJ2-7|.|TRBV12-3/TRBV12-4|.
CASSFAQGREQYF
TGTGCCAGCAGTTTCGCACAGGGAAGGGAGCAGTACTTC
>TRBJ1-3|.|TRBV7-2|.
CASSPMGGNTIYF
TGTGCCAGCAGCCCTATGGGGGGAAACACCATATATTTT
>TRBJ1-1|.|TRBV18|few
CASSPSIATEAFF
TGTGCCAGCTCACCATCTATAGCCACTGAAGCTTTCTTT
>TRBJ2-3|.|TRBV3-1/TRBV3-2|.
CASSSRGLTRSTDTQYF
TGTGCCAGCAGCTCAAGGGGTTTAACACGAAGCACAGATACGCAGTATTTT
>TRBJ1-1|.|TRBV19|.
CASSIEWAAREAFF
TGTGCCAGTAGTATAGAATGGGCAGCACGTGAAGCTTTCTTT
>TRBJ2-3|.|TRBV9|.
CASSVESRTDTQYF
TGTGCCAGCAGCGTAGAGTCCCGGACAGATACGCAGTATTTT
>TRBJ1-1|TRBD1|TRBV29-1|.
CSADRGGTEAFF
TGCAGCGCAGACAGGGGGGGCACTGAAGCTTTCTTT
>TRBJ2-1|TRBD2|TRBV14|few
CASSAGGPHEQFF
TGTGCCAGCAGCGCGGGAGGGCCTCATGAGCAGTTCTTC
>TRBJ2-5|.|TRBV6-5|.
CASRDSIAQETQYF
TGTGCCAGCAGAGACTCTATAGCCCAAGAGACCCAGTACTTC
>TRBJ2-7|.|TRBV28|.
CASRGVGQGTYEQYF
TGTGCCAGCAGGGGGGTAGGGCAGGGCACCTACGAGCAGTACTTC
>TRBJ1-3|.|TRBV30|.
CATTLRSGNTIYF
TGTGCCACGACACTACGCTCTGGAAACACCATATATTTT
>TRBJ1-4|.|TRBV30|.
CASPTETNEKLFF
TGTGCCTCTCCGACAGAGACAAATGAAAAACTGTTTTTT
>TRBJ2-7|.|TRBV15|.
CATSRAPGTLAYEQYF
TGTGCCACCAGCAGAGCCCCCGGGACTTTAGCCTACGAGCAGTACTTC
>TRBJ2-1|.|TRBV11-2|.
CASRRRENNEQFF
TGTGCCAGCAGACGCCGGGAAAACAATGAGCAGTTCTTC
>TRBJ1-1|.|TRBV4-2|.
CASSQVNTAMNTEAFF
TGTGCCAGCAGCCAAGTAAATACAGCCATGAACACTGAAGCTTTCTTT
>TRBJ2-5|.|TRBV13|.
CASSALDDITETQYF
TGTGCCAGCAGCGCCCTCGACGACATTACCGAGACCCAGTACTTC
>TRBJ2-1|.|TRBV11-3|.
CASSPGGPSYNEQFF
TGTGCCAGCAGCCCCGGAGGGCCGTCCTACAATGAGCAGTTCTTC
>TRBJ2-5|TRBD1|TRBV7-9|.
CASRYRGVQETQYF
TGTGCCAGCAGATACAGGGGGGTACAAGAGACCCAGTACTTC
>TRBJ2-5|TRBD2|TRBV30|.
CAWNPTRTSGRGTQYF
TGTGCCTGGAACCCAACCCGGACTAGCGGCCGTGGGACCCAGTACTTC
>TRBJ1-5|.|TRBV19|.
CASSRGTGYYSNQPQHF
TGTGCCAGTAGTCGAGGCACCGGCTACTATAGCAATCAGCCCCAGCATTTT
>TRBJ2-3|TRBD2|TRBV5-1|.
CASSQGLAVILTDTQYF
TGCGCCAGCAGCCAGGGACTAGCGGTTATCCTCACAGATACGCAGTATTTT
>TRBJ2-1|.|TRBV4-3|.
CASSQELTSRHNEQFF
TGCGCCAGCAGCCAAGAACTCACTAGCAGACACAATGAGCAGTTCTTC
>TRBJ2-5|TRBD1|TRBV6-5|.
CASRLPTGVGETQYF
TGTGCCAGCAGGCTCCCGACAGGGGTGGGCGAGACCCAGTACTTC
>TRBJ1-5|.|TRBV7-2|.
CASSPEGTLNQPQHF
TGTGCCAGCAGCCCTGAGGGGACACTTAATCAGCCCCAGCATTTT
>TRBJ2-2|TRBD2|TRBV7-3|.
CASSPRPRGLAGPANTGELFF
TGTGCCAGCAGCCCCCGACCGCGAGGACTAGCGGGACCCGCGAACACCGGGGAGCTGTTTTTT
>TRBJ2-5|.|TRBV6-4|.
CASSLTSSSETQYF
TGTGCCAGCAGTCTGACGTCTAGCTCGGAGACCCAGTACTTC
>TRBJ2-6|TRBD1|TRBV28|.
CASSDRVSGANVLTF
TGTGCCAGCAGTGACAGGGTTTCTGGGGCCAACGTCCTGACTTTC
>TRBJ1-1|TRBD1|TRBV5-1|.
CASSLGTGLATEAFF
TGCGCCAGCAGCTTGGGGACAGGGTTAGCCACTGAAGCTTTCTTT
>TRBJ1-2|.|TRBV4-1|once
CASSQLEGGVGYTF
TGCGCCAGCAGCCAGCTAGAAGGGGGTGTTGGCTACACCTTC
>TRBJ2-1|.|TRBV5-1|few
CASSLEGSVGIGEQFF
TGCGCCAGCAGCTTGGAGGGTAGCGTTGGGATCGGGGAGCAGTTCTTC
>TRBJ1-5|TRBD1|TRBV24-1|.
CATSDSPLDRGLSNQPQHF
TGTGCCACCAGTGATTCTCCCTTGGACAGGGGGCTGAGCAATCAGCCCCAGCATTTT
>TRBJ2-2|TRBD2|TRBV7-3|.
CASSFGWTSGYNTGELFF
TGTGCCAGCAGCTTCGGGTGGACTAGCGGATATAACACCGGGGAGCTGTTTTTT
>TRBJ2-3|.|TRBV12-3/TRBV12-4|.
CASSPGNTQYF
TGTGCCAGCAGTCCGGGAAATACGCAGTATTTT
>TRBJ2-5|.|TRBV15|.
CATSRFEVVGWPETQYF
TGTGCCACCAGCAGATTTGAGGTCGTGGGTTGGCCAGAGACCCAGTACTTC
>TRBJ1-4|.|TRBV27|.
CASSLEGREKLFF
TGTGCCAGCAGTTTAGAGGGTAGAGAAAAACTGTTTTTT
>TRBJ2-7|.|TRBV28|.
CASSFTGSSYEQYF
TGTGCCAGCAGTTTCACAGGTAGCTCCTACGAGCAGTACTTC
>TRBJ1-2|TRBD1|TRBV27|.
CASSLQGVDGYGYTF
TGTGCCAGCAGTTTACAGGGGGTAGATGGCTATGGCTACACCTTC
>TRBJ2-7|TRBD1|TRBV5-1|.
CASSPDRGPYEQYF
TGCGCCAGCAGCCCGGACAGGGGACCCTACGAGCAGTACTTC
>TRBJ1-3|.|TRBV5-1|.
CASSTPTGTSGNTIYF
TGCGCCAGCAGCACCCCGACAGGAACCTCTGGAAACACCATATATTTT
>TRBJ1-1|.|TRBV3-1/TRBV3-2|.
CASSQDGSRMNTEAFF
TGTGCCAGCAGCCAAGATGGCAGCAGGATGAACACTGAAGCTTTCTTT
>TRBJ2-7|TRBD1|TRBV27|.
CASRRTGSSYEQYF
TGTGCCAGCAGACGGACAGGGAGCTCCTACGAGCAGTACTTC
>TRBJ2-4|.|TRBV19|.
CASSISGTQYF
TGTGCCAGTAGTATTTCCGGGACTCAGTACTTC
>TRBJ1-5|TRBD1|TRBV28|.
CASSFGTGGRNSNQPQHF
TGTGCCAGCAGTTTTGGGACAGGGGGCCGGAATAGCAATCAGCCCCAGCATTTT
>TRBJ2-1|TRBD2|TRBV5-6|.
CASRRLASGRAETEFF
TGTGCCAGCAGGAGACTCGCTAGCGGGAGGGCCGAGACGGAGTTCTTC
>TRBJ2-7|.|TRBV2|.
CASRETSSEQYF
TGTGCCAGCCGCGAGACGAGTAGCGAGCAGTACTTC
>TRBJ2-7|.|TRBV5-1|.
CASRPGLGGEHAQYF
TGCGCCAGCAGACCCGGGCTGGGGGGAGAACATGCGCAGTACTTC
>TRBJ2-7|TRBD2|TRBV27|few
CASSPRTSGGLQYF
TGTGCCAGCAGTCCACGGACTAGCGGAGGCCTACAGTACTTC
>TRBJ2-3|.|TRBV27|.
CASSPQRRADTQYF
TGTGCCAGCAGTCCCCAACGGCGGGCAGATACGCAGTATTTT
>TRBJ2-3|TRBD2|TRBV5-1|.
CASEASGRSTDTQYF
TGCGCCAGCGAGGCTAGCGGGAGGAGCACAGATACGCAGTATTTT
>TRBJ2-5|TRBD2|TRBV7-2|.
CASSLARSLAGAYQETQYF
TGTGCCAGCAGCTTAGCTAGAAGTTTAGCGGGGGCGTACCAAGAGACCCAGTACTTC
>TRBJ1-3|.|TRBV5-4|few
CASSLGRGGSGNTIYF
TGTGCCAGCAGCTTGGGCCGCGGGGGCTCTGGAAACACCATATATTTT
>TRBJ2-3|TRBD2|TRBV19|.
CASSLTSGSAVGTDTQYF
TGTGCCAGTAGCCTGACTAGCGGGAGTGCGGTGGGCACAGATACGCAGTATTTT
>TRBJ2-5|TRBD2|TRBV6-5|.
CASSYFGLAGGETQYF
TGTGCCAGCAGTTACTTTGGACTAGCGGGAGGGGAGACCCAGTACTTC
>TRBJ1-2|.|TRBV5-1|.
CASSLSGGNYGYTF
TGCGCCAGCAGCTTGTCCGGGGGCAACTATGGCTACACCTTC
>TRBJ2-1|TRBD1|TRBV5-1|.
CASSSTGTGMDNEQFF
TGCGCCAGCAGCTCTACCGGGACAGGGATGGACAATGAGCAGTTCTTC
>TRBJ2-5|TRBD1|TRBV7-9|.
CASSLWLRDRADETQYF
TGTGCCAGCAGCTTATGGTTGCGGGACAGGGCCGATGAGACCCAGTACTTC